The entry below describes one T cell receptor (beta chain). This specimen belongs to a study of tumour-infiltrating T cells in Burkitt lymphoma. Study overall: Repertoire clonality predicted overall and progression-free survival.

Trimming removed 1 base from V and 3 bases from J; junction bases left unmatched: 4. CDR3 length equals 15 residues. The V gene's germline CDR1 is SQVTM and CDR2 ANQGSEA. Assay used: immunoSEQ multiplex PCR; TCRdb lists only in-frame clones, some missing. Among almost 3,000 clones, approximately 15% were seen once, and the ten largest hold less than 4%. The chain carries TRBV29-1 and TRBJ2-1, with TRBD2 matching 9 bases. Sequencing was done on a sample of tumor tissue. This TCR came from a human donor with Burkitt lymphoma. CDR3 region: CSVEVRSGSYNEQFF. In DNA, the CDR3 is TGCAGCGTTGAAGTCCGTAGCGGGAGCTACAATGAGCAGTTCTTC.